One T cell receptor beta chain is described in this entry. Its antigen is currently unknown. CDR3 length: 15 residues. The V end lost 0 bases, the J end lost 3 bases, and 13 bases lay between the germline ends. From germline, CDR1 is SGHRS and CDR2 YFSETQ. MiXCR was run by TCRdb on the RT-PCR reads, yielding one entry per CDR3 protein. The repertoire holds approximately 300,000 distinct CDR3 sequences, with about 20% as singletons. The sample comes from a study of response to subunit inactivated influenza vaccine. Broader study findings: There was a suggestion from the authors that each seasonal influenza vaccination recruits few new T cells.

The sequence derives from a man between 50 and 75 years old who received an inactivated influenza vaccine. This chain joins TRBV5-1 and TRBJ2-7, with D perhaps matching TRBD1 or TRBD2 (6 bases each). The source material was PBMCs from blood, sampled about 19 months after vaccination. The CDR3 DNA follows: TGCGCCAGCAGCTTGGTACCGGGGGCTGGCTACGAGCAGTACTTC. Its translation: CASSLVPGAGYEQYF.